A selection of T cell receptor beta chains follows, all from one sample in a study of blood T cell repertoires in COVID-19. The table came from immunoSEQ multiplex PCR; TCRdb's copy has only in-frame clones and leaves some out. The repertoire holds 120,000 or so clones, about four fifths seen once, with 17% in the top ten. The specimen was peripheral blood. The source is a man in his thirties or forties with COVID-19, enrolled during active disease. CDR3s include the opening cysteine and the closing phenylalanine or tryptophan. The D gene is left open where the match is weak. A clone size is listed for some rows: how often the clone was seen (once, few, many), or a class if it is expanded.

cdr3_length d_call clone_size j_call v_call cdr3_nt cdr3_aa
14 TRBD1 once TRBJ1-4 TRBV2 TGTGCCAGCAGCGGACAGGGGGCGGGGGAAAAACTGTTTTTT CASSGQGAGEKLFF
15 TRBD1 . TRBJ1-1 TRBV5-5 TGTGCCAGCAGCTTGAGGGGACAGGCGAACACTGAAGCTTTCTTT CASSLRGQANTEAFF
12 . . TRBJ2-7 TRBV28 TGTGCCAGCAGTCTCGGGACTCACGAGCAGTACTTC CASSLGTHEQYF
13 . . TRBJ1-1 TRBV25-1 TGTGCCAGCAGTGAAGTTGATCGGGTTGAAGCTTTCTTT CASSEVDRVEAFF
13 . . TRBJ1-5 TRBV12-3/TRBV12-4 TGTGCCAGCAGTCCCGAGGGCGGGGGGCCCCAGCATTTT CASSPEGGGPQHF
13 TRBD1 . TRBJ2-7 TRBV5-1 TGCGCCAGTGGACTCGGGACAGGGCGCGAGCAGTACTTC CASGLGTGREQYF
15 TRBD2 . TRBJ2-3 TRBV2 TGTGCCAGCAGTGCCAGCGGGGGGAGCACAGATACGCAGTATTTT CASSASGGSTDTQYF
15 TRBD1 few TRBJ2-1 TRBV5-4 TGTGCCAGCAGCTTTTGGGGACAGGGCCTAAATGAGCAGTTCTTC CASSFWGQGLNEQFF
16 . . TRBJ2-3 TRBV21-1 TGTGCCAGCAGCCTCGGGACTAGCGGAAATCCTTATACGCAGTATTTT CASSLGTSGNPYTQYF
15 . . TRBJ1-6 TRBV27 TGTGCCAGCAGTCGGAGGGATGGGCCGAATTCACCCCTCCACTTT CASSRRDGPNSPLHF
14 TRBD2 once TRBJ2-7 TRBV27 TGTGCCACAGCCCTTGGGGCGGGAGCTCCCGAGCAGTACTTC CATALGAGAPEQYF
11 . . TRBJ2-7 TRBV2 TGTGCCAGCACTGGAGGGGTCGAGCAGTACTTC CASTGGVEQYF
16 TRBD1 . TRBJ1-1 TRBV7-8 TGTGCCAGCAGCTTACGACAGGGGGCGGTTTATGGTGAAGCTTTCTTT CASSLRQGAVYGEAFF
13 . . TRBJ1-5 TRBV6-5 TGTGCCAGCAGCTGGGACACGCAAAGGCCCCAGCATTTT CASSWDTQRPQHF
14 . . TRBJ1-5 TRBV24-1 TGTGCCACCAGTGATTTAGGGGACAATCAGCCCCAGCATTTT CATSDLGDNQPQHF
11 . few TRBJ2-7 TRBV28 TGTGCCAGCAGCCGCAGGGCCGAGCAGTACTTC CASSRRAEQYF
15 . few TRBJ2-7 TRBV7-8 TGTGCCAGCAGCTCAAACCGGGACTCGTCCTACGAGCAGTACTTC CASSSNRDSSYEQYF